This note documents a single TCR beta chain sequence. Its specificity is not known. The source of the sample is a study of OX40 agonist ivuxolimab in advanced cancers. Looking at the study overall: All patients had ivuxolimab intravenously every 2 weeks at 0.01 to 10 mg/kg. Patients were approximately 80% male with ages roughly 20 to 90, mean about 54. The study, taken as a whole, reports: In the expanded peripheral T cells, antigen specificity was never determined.

Generated by immunoSEQ multiplex PCR, the TCRdb table keeps only in-frame clones and is missing some. The data hold tens of thousands of clones, with 65% to 90% observed a single time. V lost 3 bases to trimming and J lost 10 bases, with 16 bases between them. The germline gives CDR1 MDHEN, CDR2 SYDVKM. The CDR3 is 15 amino acids. This TCR derives from an adult with an advanced solid tumor such as melanoma, head and neck, liver or kidney cancer. The gene calls are TRBV28 and TRBJ1-6; D might be TRBD1 (5 bases). The sequencing used CD4+ or CD8+ T cells sorted from blood, collected in a trial of the OX40 agonist ivuxolimab. The CDR3: CASSFEAGIGSPLHF. The CDR3 DNA follows: TGTGCCAGCAGTTTTGAAGCAGGGATAGGCTCACCCCTCCACTTT.